What follows is one T cell receptor beta chain and its context. This clone was recorded only once. Its antigen remains unidentified. Qualities for individual bases were not recorded, and no much larger clone is one base off. This specimen belongs to a study of T cell changes during pregnancy in multiple sclerosis (dated by TCRdb to 2018 to 2020). A note on the overall study: The study looked at changes in the T cell repertoire across pregnancy in women with multiple sclerosis.

In the germline V gene (reference sequence), CDR1 corresponds to LNHDA and CDR2 to SQIVND. There are 14 amino acids in the CDR3, from cysteine to phenylalanine inclusive. Only the CDR3 DNA stays, 42 bases, in frame from base 1. Trimming takes 11 bases from V and 1 base from J, and the germline ends sit 17 bases apart. The library was generated by the immunoSEQ multiplex PCR assay. Sourced from immuneACCESS, this table was stored by TCRdb with only in-frame sequences that have V and J called. A share of the clones is absent; for the studies checked, an unresolved V gene accounts for under half, and the remainder has no known explanation. Present in this sample are roughly 48,000 clones, almost 95% of which were seen just once. The biggest ten clones account for approximately 0.9% of the sample.

The receptor was isolated from a female donor in good health, enrolled as a control in a pregnancy study. In this chain, TRBV19 is recombined with TRBJ1-1, with no reliable assignment of the D segment. This specimen was CD4+ T cells from peripheral blood mononuclear cells, taken in the second trimester of pregnancy. The CDR3 loop reads CACRGGFGNTEAFF. Read as DNA, the sequence is TGTGCCTGCCGCGGCGGGTTTGGGAACACTGAAGCTTTCTTT.